This entry lists 14 T cell receptor beta chains sequenced from one sample in a study of cytomegalovirus exposure and HLA in healthy donors. In the PCR, 60 Vbeta and 13 Jbeta primers were used. Measured with immunoSEQ multiplex PCR; TCRdb has only the in-frame clones, and not every one. This sample has 70,000 to 95,000 clones, with less than 65% found just once. Sequenced material: PBMCs. The receptors were gathered from a woman aged 25-40 years in good health and CMV-seropositive.

V usage is TRBV30 and J usage is TRBJ1-5, with D unclear. The V end was cut by 0 bases, the J end by 7 bases, with 13 bases between. Germline CDR1 is GTSNPN and CDR2 is SVGIG (reference sequence). The CDR3 is 14 residues long. DNA of the CDR3: TGTGCCTGGAGTGTGAGTACAGTGTCCCAGCCCCAGCATTTT. It specifies CAWSVSTVSQPQHF.

This clone was observed a handful of times. The chain joins TRBV2 to TRBJ1-6; D is unresolved. Trimming took 8 bases from V and 13 from J, leaving 6 bases between them. Per germline, CDR1 SNHLY and CDR2 FYNNEI. The CDR3 is made up of 9 amino acids. The CDR3 region has the DNA TGTGCCAGCGGAGGGCCCCTCCACTTT. As protein: CASGGPLHF.

The chain couples TRBV7-2 to TRBJ1-1; 10 positions match TRBD1. This CDR3 region has 15 residues. The germline V gene has CDR1 SGHTA and CDR2 FQGNSA. Losses at the gene ends were 2 bases for V and 3 bases for J; bases not matched to a gene: 3. As DNA, the CDR3 is TGTGCCAGCAGCTTATGGACAGGGGGACACACTGAAGCTTTCTTT. This gives the protein CASSLWTGGHTEAFF. The full variable domain, rest sourced from reference TRBV7-2 and TRBJ1-1, is GAGVSQSPSNKVTEKGKDVELRCDPISGHTALYWYRQSLGQGLEFLIYFQGNSAPDKSGLPSDRFSAERTGGSVSTLTIQRTQQEDSAVYLCASSLWTGGHTEAFFGQGTRLTVV.

This clone was counted between two and nine times. The V and J genes are TRBV7-2 and TRBJ2-7; D is unclear. CDR3 length: 15 residues. V was shortened by 2 bases and J by 0 bases, with 11 bases between the two germline ends. Germline CDR1 and CDR2: SGHTA and FQGNSA. The CDR3 spells CASSLSPGSSYEQYF. The CDR3 DNA sequence: TGTGCCAGCAGCTTATCCCCAGGTAGCTCCTACGAGCAGTACTTC.

To note about this clone: The germline gene is not matched at one end of the junction; a read error may be the cause. This rearrangement joins TRBV28 to TRBJ1-2; 7 bases line up with TRBD1. This CDR3 is 16 amino acids long. Germline-derived CDR1 and CDR2 are MDHEN and SYDVKM. CDR3 in DNA: TGTGCCAGCAGATCGGAGGACAGGCTTTCTAACTATGGCTACCCCTTC. This translates into CASRSEDRLSNYGYPF.

This chain links TRBV19 with TRBJ2-3; D is perhaps TRBD1 (8 bases). This CDR3 is built from 16 residues. V dropped 2 bases and J dropped 5 bases, with 17 bases sitting between them. Germline V gene data show CDR1 as LNHDA and CDR2 as SQIVND (reference sequence). CDR3 loop: CASSISQGAGVDTQYF. The CDR3 DNA reads as TGTGCCAGTAGTATATCCCAGGGGGCGGGAGTAGATACGCAGTATTTT.

Only a few counts were recorded for this clone. The chain has TRBV21-1 and TRBJ1-1; the listed D gene, TRBD1, was not tested against the DNA. TRBV21-1 is a known pseudogene. This CDR3 spans 14 amino acids. The CDR3: CASSTGHQNTEAFF. In DNA form, the CDR3 reads TGTGCCAGCAGCACGGGACATCAGAACACTGAAGCTTTCTTT.

This rearrangement joins TRBV18 to TRBJ1-2; no clear D. CDR3 length: 14 amino acids. Trimming took off 1 base at V and 0 bases at J, with 6 bases between the two ends. CDR1 is KGHSH and CDR2 is LQKENI in the germline V gene. The CDR3 coding sequence is TGTGCCAGCTCACCACGGGAGTCTAACTATGGCTACACCTTC. Protein product: CASSPRESNYGYTF.

On this clone itself: A junction boundary mismatches the germline segment, possibly from a read error. V is TRBV7-7 and J is TRBJ2-3; 7 nucleotides agree with TRBD2. The CDR3 consists of 15 residues. Germline V CDR1 and CDR2: SSHAT, FNYEAQ (reference sequence). CDR3 bases: TGTGCTAGCAGCTTAGGGGCAGGGAGGGCAGATACGCAGTATTTT. Protein product: CASSLGAGRADTQYF.

This clone was detected a few times. This chain uses TRBV19 with TRBJ1-1; TRBD1 is a possible D gene (5 bases). The germline CDR1 and CDR2 sequences are LNHDA and SQIVND (reference sequence). This CDR3 contains 17 residues. V lost 5 bases and J lost 0, with 19 bases in between. The CDR3 loop reads CASSDRGGGSMNTEAFF. The CDR3, as DNA: TGTGCCAGTAGTGATAGGGGCGGGGGGTCGATGAACACTGAAGCTTTCTTT.

This clone was detected only a few times. The chain has TRBV7-8 and TRBJ2-7; D may be TRBD1 (6 bases). From germline, CDR1 is SGHVS and CDR2 FQNEAQ. This CDR3 comprises 13 residues. The V gene lost 8 bases and the J gene lost 7 bases, with 18 bases spanning the gap. CDR3 in amino acids: CASGGYRVEEQYF. The CDR3, as DNA: TGTGCCAGCGGGGGATACAGGGTCGAGGAGCAGTACTTC.

The rearrangement links TRBV9 to TRBJ1-2; no definite D call. The CDR3 spans 16 residues. Per germline, CDR1 SGDLS and CDR2 YYNGEE. The ends were cut back, 0 bases at V and 8 bases at J, with 20 bases in the middle. The CDR3: CASSVEVEGGTGGYTF. CDR3 nucleotide sequence: TGTGCCAGCAGCGTAGAGGTTGAGGGCGGAACGGGCGGCTACACCTTC.

This sequence joins TRBV7-6 and TRBJ2-7, with a weak D call TRBD2 (5 bases). Trimming removed 1 base from V and 2 bases from J, with 15 bases in between. The germline CDR1 and CDR2 sequences are SGHVS and FNYEAQ. The CDR3 totals 16 residues. The CDR3 is CASSLDGGPVAYEQYF. CDR3 DNA sequence: TGTGCCAGCAGCTTAGATGGCGGGCCAGTAGCCTACGAGCAGTACTTC.

The chain has TRBV6-5 and TRBJ2-1; 8 positions agree with TRBD2. J was trimmed by 6 bases and V by 5 bases; bases with no gene match: 9. This CDR3 comprises 15 residues. Germline lookup yields CDR1 MNHEY and CDR2 SVGAGI. The CDR3 DNA reads as TGTGCCAGCAGTCGAAAGCGGGGGTACGTCAATGAGCAGTTCTTC. The encoded protein is CASSRKRGYVNEQFF.